What follows are 25 T cell receptor beta chains derived from one specimen sequenced in a study of T-cell memory formation after mild COVID-19. TCRdb itself ran the 5' RACE reads through MiXCR, one entry per CDR3 protein. This table holds tens of thousands of distinct CDR3 sequences, around 15% found once. Sequenced input: PBMCs or a T cell subset sorted from them (not recorded which). Every receptor here comes from an adult woman who had mild COVID-19 (a few samples of this study predate the infection). Cell type and time point are not known.

This clonotype was counted ten times or more. The chain carries TRBV30 and TRBJ2-6; TRBD1 matches at 7 bases. The CDR3 length is 16 residues. With V trimmed by 0 bases and J by 0 bases, 2 bases remained unmatched. Germline V gene lookup returns CDR1 GTSNPN and CDR2 SVGIG (reference sequence). The DNA of the CDR3 is TGTGCCTGGAGTGTAGGGGGCGTCTCTGGGGCCAACGTCCTGACTTTC. It codes for CAWSVGGVSGANVLTF.

Only a few counts were recorded for this clonotype. The chain uses TRBV9 and TRBJ2-7; TRBD1 agrees at 10 bases. V trimming: 0 bases; J trimming: 7 bases; junction bases outside the gene matches: 7. The CDR3 contains 15 residues. Germline V gives CDR1 SGDLS, CDR2 YYNGEE. As DNA, the CDR3 is TGTGCCAGCAGCGTAGGACAGGGGGCCTTTGGGGAGCAGTACTTC. Translation: CASSVGQGAFGEQYF.

The rearrangement joins TRBV4-3 to TRBJ2-2; maybe TRBD1 (8 bases). The V gene's germline CDR1 is LGHNA and CDR2 YSLEER. The CDR3 extends over 20 amino acids. V lost 0 bases and J lost 3, with 23 bases in between. The CDR3 sequence: CASSQDRAGQDPYYTGELFF. In DNA form, the CDR3 reads TGCGCCAGCAGCCAAGATAGAGCGGGACAGGACCCTTATTACACCGGGGAGCTGTTTTTT.

The gene calls are TRBV20-1 and TRBJ1-3; D may be TRBD1 (5 bases). Germline V gene lookup returns CDR1 DFQATT and CDR2 SNEGSKA (reference sequence). The CDR3 has 14 residues. The V gene lost 3 bases and the J gene lost 0 bases, with 9 bases spanning the gap. CDR3 residues: CSARDTSSGNTIYF. The CDR3 DNA reads TGCAGTGCTAGGGACACTAGCTCTGGAAACACCATATATTTT.

There are a few counts of this clonotype. This chain connects TRBV11-2 to TRBJ2-1; D gene ambiguous. This CDR3 has 15 residues. CDR1 is SGHAT, CDR2 FQNNGV, per germline. Between the trimmed V and J ends, which lost 5 bases and 0 bases, there was a span of 11 bases. The CDR3 DNA reads TGTGCCAGCAGCGCACTGAAGAGCTCCTACAATGAGCAGTTCTTC. The encoded protein is CASSALKSSYNEQFF.

This chain connects TRBV2 to TRBJ2-7; unclear D gene. Germline CDR1 reads SNHLY; CDR2 reads FYNNEI. V was trimmed by 6 bases and J by 4 bases, leaving 13 bases between them. The CDR3 runs to 13 residues. This chain's CDR3 is CASRMNYLYEQYF. CDR3 nucleotide sequence: TGTGCCAGCAGGATGAATTACCTGTACGAGCAGTACTTC.

This clonotype has more than one count but fewer than ten. The rearrangement joins TRBV21-1 to TRBJ2-3. TRBV21-1 is shown as a pseudogene. This CDR3 region has 14 residues. The CDR3 nucleotides read TGTGCCAGCAGCAAAGCACTAGCTCAACATACGCAGTATTTT. Amino acids: CASSKALAQHTQYF.

The J gene is TRBJ2-5, the V gene TRBV5-1; 7 nucleotides align to TRBD1. V gave up 3 bases and J gave up 1 base; unmatched junction bases: 3. Germline CDR1 and CDR2: SGHRS and YFSETQ. This CDR3 region has 14 residues. In DNA, the CDR3 is TGCGCCAGCAGCTCCGGGACAGCCCAAGAGACCCAGTACTTC. It translates to CASSSGTAQETQYF. The variable domain in full, completed from reference TRBV5-1 and TRBJ2-5, reads KAGVTQTPRYLIKTRGQQVTLSCSPISGHRSVSWYQQTPGQGLQFLFEYFSETQRNKGNFPGRFSGRQFSNSRSEMNVSTLELGDSALYLCASSSGTAQETQYFGPGTRLLVL.

This chain connects TRBV29-1 to TRBJ2-7; D is unclear. V was trimmed by 0 bases and J by 6 bases, leaving 9 bases between them. This CDR3 is built from 12 residues. Germline V gene data show CDR1 as SQVTM and CDR2 as ANQGSEA. CDR3 nucleotide sequence: TGCAGCGTTGAAGAAGATACCCTCGAGCAGTACTTC. Its protein is CSVEEDTLEQYF.

In its sample, this clonotype was seen a few times. The V and J genes are TRBV7-9 and TRBJ1-2, with a possible D match to TRBD1 (5 bases). The CDR3 contains 16 residues. Germline V gene lookup returns CDR1 SEHNR and CDR2 FQNEAQ (reference sequence). Trimming pared 4 bases from V and 0 bases from J, leaving 15 bases between. CDR3 amino acids: CASSSRGPDANYGYTF. The CDR3, as DNA: TGTGCCAGCAGCTCCCGGGGCCCGGACGCTAACTATGGCTACACCTTC.

This clonotype appeared a few times. The genes are TRBV28 and TRBJ2-2, with 11 bases lining up with TRBD1. Per the germline V gene, CDR1 is MDHEN and CDR2 is SYDVKM. The J segment lost 4 bases and the V segment lost 3 bases, leaving 10 bases of the junction unmatched. CDR3 length: 18 amino acids. The CDR3: CASSFQLSGQGGTGELFF. CDR3 sequence (DNA): TGTGCCAGCAGTTTTCAACTCTCGGGACAGGGGGGCACCGGGGAGCTGTTTTTT.

V usage is TRBV9 and J usage is TRBJ2-2, with D hard to call. Trimming took off 3 bases at V and 3 bases at J, with 6 bases between the two ends. Germline V gene sequence: CDR1 SGDLS, CDR2 YYNGEE. The CDR3 is 13 residues long. The CDR3, as DNA: TGTGCCAGCAGCGGGAGAGACACCGGGGAGCTGTTTTTT. Translated, it gives CASSGRDTGELFF.

The table lists this clonotype with a few counts. The V call is TRBV30, the J call TRBJ2-3, with D perhaps assigned TRBD1 or TRBD2 (5 bases each). CDR3 length: 13 residues. Germline V lookup: CDR1 GTSNPN, CDR2 SVGIG (reference sequence). Trimming took off 7 bases at V and 2 bases at J, with 13 bases between the two ends. CDR3 sequence reads: CAYSGGYTDTQYF. CDR3 DNA: TGTGCCTACTCTGGGGGATACACAGATACGCAGTATTTT.

This clonotype was seen more than once but under ten times. The chain employs TRBV15 and TRBJ1-5; tentatively, D is TRBD1 (5 bases). Germline V lookup: CDR1 LNHNV, CDR2 YYDKDF (reference sequence). Trimming left V 0 bases short and J 8 bases short, with 14 bases between. This CDR3 is built from 15 residues. CDR3: CATSREAGLGEPQHF. The DNA for the CDR3 is TGTGCCACCAGCAGAGAAGCAGGGTTGGGGGAGCCCCAGCATTTT.

This clonotype appeared a few times. V gene TRBV5-1 combines with J gene TRBJ1-1; D not certain. The V end lost 7 bases, the J end lost 9 bases, and 19 bases lay between the germline ends. The CDR3 runs 13 residues. Germline V CDR1 and CDR2: SGHRS, YFSETQ. CDR3 protein: CASRRTLDNQAFF. DNA of the CDR3: TGCGCCAGCCGCCGAACACTCGACAATCAAGCTTTCTTT.

V gene TRBV19 combines with J gene TRBJ2-7; 10 positions agree with TRBD2. The germline CDR1 and CDR2 sequences are LNHDA and SQIVND (reference sequence). Losses at the gene ends were 4 bases for V and 4 bases for J; bases not matched to a gene: 4. This CDR3 is built from 14 residues. The CDR3 loop is CASSTSGRGYEQYF. In DNA, the CDR3 is TGTGCCAGTAGTACTAGCGGGAGAGGATACGAGCAGTACTTC.

The V gene is TRBV7-9, the J gene TRBJ1-2, with a tentative D call TRBD1 (6 bases). The V gene's germline CDR1 is SEHNR and CDR2 FQNEAQ (reference sequence). The CDR3 sequence is 13 residues long. Trimming removed 7 bases from V and 5 bases from J, with 14 bases in between. CDR3 coding DNA: TGTGCCAGCAAAGATTCAGGGGAATATGGCTACACCTTC. It yields the protein CASKDSGEYGYTF.

This clonotype occurred a few times. V gene TRBV29-1 combines with J gene TRBJ1-1; the D is unclear. Trimming removed 2 bases at V and 0 bases at J, with 19 bases between. Germline V gene data show CDR1 as SQVTM and CDR2 as ANQGSEA. This CDR3 has 17 amino acids. The CDR3 sequence is CSVELGAEVGLNTEAFF. Written as DNA, the CDR3 is TGCAGCGTTGAATTAGGTGCAGAAGTAGGACTGAACACTGAAGCTTTCTTT. Full variable domain (outside the CDR3, taken from reference TRBV29-1 and TRBJ1-1): SAVISQKPSRDICQRGTSLTIQCQVDSQVTMMFWYRQQPGQSLTLIATANQGSEATYESGFVIDKFPISRPNLTFSTLTVSNMSPEDSSIYLCSVELGAEVGLNTEAFFGQGTRLTVV.

Only a few counts were recorded for this clonotype. The chain uses TRBV9 and TRBJ1-1, with 10 bases that match TRBD1. J was trimmed by 6 bases and V by 4 bases; bases with no gene match: 9. The germline CDR1 and CDR2 sequences are SGDLS and YYNGEE. The length of the CDR3 is 15 residues. In nucleotides, the CDR3 is TGTGCCAGCAGCACTCGGGACAGGGGTCACCCTGAAGCTTTCTTT. Translating it yields CASSTRDRGHPEAFF.

The chain uses TRBV5-6 and TRBJ2-7; 13 positions match TRBD2. Germline CDR1 and CDR2: SGHDT and YYEEEE. CDR3 length: 14 amino acids. V was clipped by 4 bases and J by 7 bases; unmatched bases: 5. CDR3 region: CASSKLAGGPEQYF. CDR3 DNA: TGTGCCAGCAGCAAACTAGCGGGGGGGCCTGAGCAGTACTTC.

This clonotype was recorded a few times. This sequence joins TRBV6-5 and TRBJ2-7; D is possibly TRBD1 (5 bases). The V and J ends lost 7 bases and 2 bases respectively, with 9 bases between them. CDR3 length: 12 residues. From germline, CDR1 is MNHEY and CDR2 SVGAGI. CDR3 sequence (DNA): TGTGCCAGCACTGGGGCAACCTACGAGCAGTACTTC. It yields the protein CASTGATYEQYF.

The chain joins TRBV9 to TRBJ2-1; 11 positions match TRBD2. Germline assignment: CDR1 SGDLS and CDR2 YYNGEE. The V and J ends lost 3 bases and 9 bases, in that order; junction bases with no gene match: 11. The CDR3 is 16 residues long. CDR3 sequence reads: CASSGPIAGGPREQFF. CDR3 sequence (DNA): TGTGCCAGCAGCGGCCCTATAGCGGGGGGGCCGCGTGAGCAGTTCTTC.

The chain carries TRBV12-3 or TRBV12-4 and TRBJ2-2; D call uncertain. This CDR3 comprises 18 residues. With 3 bases removed from V and 0 bases from J, the gap between germline ends came to 17 bases. CDR3 protein: CASSLLATWAPNTGELFF. CDR3 nucleotides: TGTGCCAGCAGTTTGCTTGCTACTTGGGCTCCGAACACCGGGGAGCTGTTTTTT.

V is TRBV5-1 and J is TRBJ2-7, with 9 bases aligning to TRBD1. The CDR3 covers 14 residues. Germline CDR1 reads SGHRS; CDR2 reads YFSETQ. V shed 2 bases, J shed 5 bases, and the junction held 5 bases outside the gene matches. CDR3 protein: CASSFGDRANEQYF. The CDR3 DNA follows: TGCGCCAGCAGCTTTGGGGACAGGGCGAACGAGCAGTACTTC. The full variable domain, its missing parts supplied by reference TRBV5-1 and TRBJ2-7, is KAGVTQTPRYLIKTRGQQVTLSCSPISGHRSVSWYQQTPGQGLQFLFEYFSETQRNKGNFPGRFSGRQFSNSRSEMNVSTLELGDSALYLCASSFGDRANEQYFGPGTRLTVT.

The chain joins TRBV20-1 to TRBJ2-7, with a possible D match to TRBD2 (6 bases). The length of the CDR3 is 12 residues. V was pared by 5 bases and J by 0 bases, with 8 bases between. From germline, CDR1 is DFQATT and CDR2 SNEGSKA (reference sequence). DNA of the CDR3: TGCAGTGCTGGGGGGACCTCCTACGAGCAGTACTTC. Its translation: CSAGGTSYEQYF.